These 12 T cell receptor beta chains were sequenced from one sample in a study of T cell responses to AZD1222 COVID-19 vaccine. The protocol was immunoSEQ multiplex PCR, while the TCRdb copy is restricted to in-frame clones and leaves out a portion. The data contain 80,000 to 95,000 clones, over 75% of them singletons. Sequenced here: peripheral blood, sampled on day 0 of MenACWY control vaccination. The receptors here all came from an adult in good health.

The chain links TRBV20-1 to TRBJ1-5; 7 positions agree with TRBD1. The CDR3 consists of 13 residues. Unmatched junction bases numbered 5, after V lost 4 bases and J lost 5 bases. The germline V gene has CDR1 DFQATT and CDR2 SNEGSKA (reference sequence). CDR3 loop: CSANEQGHQPQHF. The CDR3 DNA reads TGCAGTGCTAATGAACAGGGGCATCAGCCCCAGCATTTT.

This chain connects TRBV28 to TRBJ1-5; the D is unclear. The V end lost 1 base, the J end lost 1 base, and 8 bases lay between the germline ends. Germline V gene lookup returns CDR1 MDHEN and CDR2 SYDVKM. This CDR3 has 15 amino acids. This CDR3 is CASSLLSLSNQPQHF. CDR3 nucleotide sequence: TGTGCCAGCAGTTTATTATCCCTAAGCAATCAGCCCCAGCATTTT.

The gene calls are TRBV19 and TRBJ1-3; D call uncertain. V was trimmed by 4 bases and J by 0 bases, leaving 10 bases between them. The CDR3 runs 15 residues. CDR1 and CDR2 from the germline V gene are LNHDA and SQIVND (reference sequence). CDR3 nucleotides: TGTGCCAGTAGTACCACCGAGAACTCTGGAAACACCATATATTTT. It specifies CASSTTENSGNTIYF. Full variable domain (missing parts from reference TRBV19 and TRBJ1-3): DGGITQSPKYLFRKEGQNVTLSCEQNLNHDAMYWYRQDPGQGLRLIYYSQIVNDFQKGDIAEGYSVSREKKESFPLTVTSAQKNPTAFYLCASSTTENSGNTIYFGEGSWLTVV.

The chain has TRBV28 and TRBJ2-3, with 8 bases fitting TRBD1. This CDR3 comprises 13 residues. CDR1 is MDHEN, CDR2 SYDVKM, per germline. With V trimmed by 9 bases and J by 1 base, 3 bases remained unmatched. The CDR3 here is CASYRGGTDTQYF. In nucleotides, the CDR3 is TGTGCCAGTTACAGGGGGGGCACAGATACGCAGTATTTT.

The CDR3 loop reads CASSLNAAGQGYEQYF. The CDR3 DNA reads as TGTGCCAGCAGCTTAAACGCGGCGGGACAGGGTTACGAGCAGTACTTC. This chain uses TRBV11-2 with TRBJ2-7; 9 nucleotides match TRBD1. Germline V gene sequence: CDR1 SGHAT, CDR2 FQNNGV. The J segment lost 4 bases and the V segment lost 2 bases, leaving 9 bases of the junction unmatched. The CDR3 loop spans 16 amino acids.

The gene calls are TRBV10-3 and TRBJ1-2, with D possibly TRBD1 on 6 matching bases. V lost 4 bases and J lost 4, with 16 bases in between. CDR1 and CDR2 from the germline V gene are ENHRY and SYGVKD. This CDR3 is 15 amino acids long. The CDR3 DNA is TGTGCCATCAGTGGGGGTTATGGGGGCTTCTATGGCTACACCTTC. Translation: CAISGGYGGFYGYTF.

This sequence joins TRBV6-2 or TRBV6-3 and TRBJ2-7; 7 bases line up with TRBD1. This CDR3 contains 14 residues. Germline loops: CDR1 MNHEY, CDR2 SVGEGT. The junction had 5 bases not matched to a gene; V was cut back by 5 bases and J by 1 base. The CDR3 reads CASSTTGQSYEQYF. The DNA of the CDR3 is TGTGCCAGCAGTACCACGGGACAGTCCTACGAGCAGTACTTC.

This chain connects TRBV6-6 to TRBJ2-7, with TRBD1 identical over 10 bases. Per germline, CDR1 MNHNY and CDR2 SVGAGI (reference sequence). This CDR3 is 15 amino acids long. The junction had 6 bases not matched to a gene; V was cut back by 6 bases and J by 1 base. CDR3 in amino acids: CASSPGTGASYEQYF. For the CDR3, the DNA is TGTGCCAGCAGCCCCGGGACAGGGGCATCCTACGAGCAGTACTTC.

This chain connects TRBV5-4 to TRBJ2-7; tentatively, D is TRBD2 (5 bases). The CDR3 has 15 residues. Germline loops: CDR1 SGHNT, CDR2 YYREEE (reference sequence). V was cut by 4 bases and J by 1 base, with 15 bases left in between. The CDR3 nucleotides are TGTGCCAGCAGCCCTCGGGCGGGCCTGTCCTACGAGCAGTACTTC. It is translated as CASSPRAGLSYEQYF.

This rearrangement joins TRBV7-3 to TRBJ2-3; possible D gene TRBD1, 6 bases. Germline-derived CDR1 and CDR2 are SGHTA and FQGTGA. V shed 3 bases and J shed 3 bases, with 10 bases lying between them. The CDR3 loop spans 14 amino acids. CDR3 sequence reads: CASSFTGLTDTQYF. Here the CDR3 DNA reads TGTGCCAGCAGCTTTACAGGGCTAACAGATACGCAGTATTTT.

The chain employs TRBV11-2 and TRBJ2-3; no definite D call. Trimming cost V 1 base and J 8 bases, with 7 bases left between them. This CDR3 is 12 amino acids long. The germline gives CDR1 SGHAT, CDR2 FQNNGV. The CDR3 sequence: CASSLANPTQYF. The CDR3 coding sequence is TGTGCCAGCAGCTTAGCCAATCCTACGCAGTATTTT.

This clone was counted only a few times. The CDR3, as DNA: TGTGCCAGCAGCGCCCGGGGGAGCAATCAGCCCCAGCATTTT. Protein sequence: CASSARGSNQPQHF. The V and J genes are TRBV9 and TRBJ1-5; D is possibly TRBD1 (5 bases). Germline CDR1 SGDLS, CDR2 YYNGEE. Trimming shortened V by 3 bases and J by 1 base, and 8 bases separated the two germline ends. This CDR3 contains 14 residues.